The 8 T cell receptor beta chains reported below all come from one sample, sequenced in a study of technical replicates of blood from four donors. The protocol was immunoSEQ multiplex PCR, while the TCRdb copy is restricted to in-frame clones and leaves out a portion. Here the sample spans about 75,000 clones, roughly 91% being singletons. Specimen: T cells isolated from PBMCs. Receptors originate from a human donor in good health. Some clones in this sample may be carry-over from other donors' samples.

This clone was recorded a few times. The chain combines TRBV4-1 with TRBJ1-5, with D possibly being TRBD1 (5 bases). V lost 1 base, J lost 0 bases, and 10 bases lay in between. CDR3 length equals 16 residues. Germline V CDR1 and CDR2: MGHRA, YSYEKL. The CDR3 sequence is CASSQVAGNSNQPQHF. Written as DNA, the CDR3 is TGCGCCAGCAGCCAAGTGGCAGGGAATAGCAATCAGCCCCAGCATTTT.

The chain employs TRBV6-1 and TRBJ1-3; D is unclear. Germline-derived CDR1 and CDR2 are MNHNS and SASEGT. Between the trimmed V and J ends, which lost 3 bases and 0 bases, there was a span of 12 bases. This CDR3 has 16 amino acids. The CDR3 sequence: CASSDRSESSGNTIYF. The CDR3 DNA reads TGTGCCAGCAGTGATCGGTCCGAGAGCTCTGGAAACACCATATATTTT.

The chain carries TRBV2 and TRBJ2-2; 9 positions match TRBD2. Looked up from germline, CDR1 is SNHLY and CDR2 is FYNNEI. The CDR3 contains 16 residues. With 4 bases clipped from V and 4 bases from J, the junction kept 7 bases outside the gene matches. The CDR3 sequence is CASSAVLRGGTGELFF. The CDR3 bases are TGTGCCAGCAGTGCGGTTCTGCGGGGGGGCACCGGGGAGCTGTTTTTT.

This clone was seen more than once but under ten times. The V and J genes are TRBV15 and TRBJ1-1, with D perhaps matching TRBD1 (6 bases). Germline values: CDR1 LNHNV, CDR2 YYDKDF (reference sequence). The CDR3 has 13 amino acids. V lost 5 bases and J 11 bases, leaving 18 bases between the germline ends. The CDR3 loop reads CATSPRQVDWAFF. Written as DNA, the CDR3 is TGTGCCACCAGCCCCCGACAGGTAGATTGGGCTTTCTTT.

This clone was counted a single time. The rearrangement joins TRBV5-1 to TRBJ1-1, with D perhaps TRBD1 (6 bases). Per germline, CDR1 SGHRS and CDR2 YFSETQ. Between the trimmed V and J ends, which lost 2 bases and 5 bases, there was a span of 22 bases. The CDR3 is 17 residues long. The CDR3 bases are TGCGCCAGCAGCTTAAATCCGTGGACAGCCTCAGGTACTGAAGCTTTCTTT. Protein: CASSLNPWTASGTEAFF.

This clone was counted a few times. The gene calls are TRBV5-4 and TRBJ2-3; 10 bases agree with TRBD2. After removal of 1 base from V and 3 bases from J, the junction contained 5 bases not matched to a gene. Germline lookup yields CDR1 SGHNT and CDR2 YYREEE (reference sequence). The CDR3 is made up of 16 amino acids. The CDR3 coding sequence is TGTGCCAGCAGCTTGATGGTAGCGGGGGGTACAGATACGCAGTATTTT. Residues: CASSLMVAGGTDTQYF.

This rearrangement joins TRBV6-6 to TRBJ1-1; 7 bases map to TRBD1. The germline gives CDR1 MNHNY, CDR2 SVGAGI (reference sequence). V was clipped by 9 bases and J by 6 bases; unmatched bases: 7. The CDR3 loop spans 12 amino acids. In DNA form, the CDR3 reads TGTGCCAGACAGGGGTATTGTGCTGAAGCTTTCTTT. Residues: CARQGYCAEAFF.

J is TRBJ2-7 and V is TRBV6-5; 9 nucleotides agree with TRBD1. Germline trimming cut 2 bases from V and 1 base from J; bases unmatched to any gene: 6. The germline V gene encodes CDR1 MNHEY and CDR2 SVGAGI. CDR3 length: 16 amino acids. The DNA of the CDR3 is TGTGCCAGCAGTTACAACAGGGGGCAGGGTTCCTACGAGCAGTACTTC. This gives the protein CASSYNRGQGSYEQYF.